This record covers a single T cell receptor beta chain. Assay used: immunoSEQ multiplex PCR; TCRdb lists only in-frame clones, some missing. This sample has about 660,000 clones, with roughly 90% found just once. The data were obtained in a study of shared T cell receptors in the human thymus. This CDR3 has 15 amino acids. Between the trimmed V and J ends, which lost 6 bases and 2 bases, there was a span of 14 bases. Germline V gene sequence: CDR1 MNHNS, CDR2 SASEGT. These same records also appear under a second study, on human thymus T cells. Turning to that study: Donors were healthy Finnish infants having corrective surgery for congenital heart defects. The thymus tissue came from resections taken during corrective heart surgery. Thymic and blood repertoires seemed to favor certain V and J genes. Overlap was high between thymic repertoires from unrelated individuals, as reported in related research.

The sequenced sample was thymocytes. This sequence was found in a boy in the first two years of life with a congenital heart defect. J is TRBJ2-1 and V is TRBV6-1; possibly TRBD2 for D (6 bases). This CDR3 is CASRVAAATYNEQFF. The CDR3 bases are TGTGCCAGCAGGGTAGCGGCGGCGACCTACAATGAGCAGTTCTTC.